Listed below are T cell receptor beta chains from one sample, sequenced in a study of cytomegalovirus exposure and HLA in healthy donors. Some clones are missing from TCRdb's copy, which holds only in-frame ones; the method was immunoSEQ multiplex PCR. The sample contains about 170,000 clones, 75% to 90% of which appear only once. Sequenced: PBMCs. These receptors were obtained from a male donor in good health and CMV-seronegative. The CDR3 runs from the conserved cysteine through the conserved F or W. Each record gives: V gene, clone size, J gene, CDR3 length, D gene, CDR3 DNA, CDR3 protein. The D gene is left open where the match is weak. Expanded clones are given a class, and other clones once, few, many or no size at all.

V: TRBV6-5; size: -; J: TRBJ1-1; length: 13; D: -; DNA: TGTGCCAGCAGTCTTCAGGGGAACACTGAAGCTTTCTTT; CDR3: CASSLQGNTEAFF
V: TRBV18; size: -; J: TRBJ2-7; length: 15; D: TRBD1; DNA: TGTGCCAGCTCTCGCCGGGACAGGGATACCTACGAGCAGTACTTC; CDR3: CASSRRDRDTYEQYF
V: TRBV11-1; size: few; J: TRBJ1-5; length: 15; D: TRBD1; DNA: TGTGCCAGCAGCTTAGGACAGGGCGGCAATCAGCCCCAGCATTTT; CDR3: CASSLGQGGNQPQHF
V: TRBV18; size: -; J: TRBJ1-2; length: 14; D: TRBD1; DNA: TGTGCCAGCTCGCGGACAGGCGGCGAAGATGGCTACACCTTC; CDR3: CASSRTGGEDGYTF
V: TRBV7-2; size: -; J: TRBJ2-7; length: 14; D: -; DNA: TGTGCCAGCAGCTTAAGAGAAAGCTCCTACGAGCAGTACTTC; CDR3: CASSLRESSYEQYF
V: TRBV9; size: once; J: TRBJ1-1; length: 15; D: -; DNA: TGTGCCAGTAGCGTAGGGGCAGGGGTAGGCACTGAAGCTTTCTTT; CDR3: CASSVGAGVGTEAFF
V: TRBV15; size: -; J: TRBJ2-3; length: 13; D: -; DNA: TGTGCCGTCCGGGGGATCGGAACAGATACGCAGTATTTT; CDR3: CAVRGIGTDTQYF
V: TRBV4-2; size: -; J: TRBJ1-1; length: 16; D: -; DNA: TGTGCCAGCAGCTTTACTCTACAGGGAAGGAACACTGAAGCTTTCTTT; CDR3: CASSFTLQGRNTEAFF
V: TRBV10-2; size: few; J: TRBJ2-1; length: 15; D: -; DNA: TGCGCCAGCACCTGGGACACCAGACCCCACAATGAGCAGTTCTTC; CDR3: CASTWDTRPHNEQFF
V: TRBV30; size: once; J: TRBJ1-3; length: 12; D: TRBD1; DNA: TGTGCCTGGAGTGCTACAGGGGACACCATATATTTT; CDR3: CAWSATGDTIYF
V: TRBV5-1; size: -; J: TRBJ1-2; length: 14; D: -; DNA: TGCGCCAGCAGCTTGGTGGGGGCAAACTATGGCTACACCTTC; CDR3: CASSLVGANYGYTF
V: TRBV6-5; size: -; J: TRBJ2-7; length: 15; D: TRBD1; DNA: TGTGCCAGCAGCCGTCCGGGACAGGGCACCTACGAGCAGTACTTC; CDR3: CASSRPGQGTYEQYF
V: TRBV6-5; size: -; J: TRBJ1-1; length: 11; D: -; DNA: TGTGCCAGCCTACTCAACACTGAAGCTTTCTTT; CDR3: CASLLNTEAFF
V: TRBV2; size: -; J: TRBJ2-2; length: 12; D: TRBD2; DNA: TGTGCCGACGGGAGGGGCACCGGGGAGCTGTTTTTT; CDR3: CADGRGTGELFF
V: TRBV19; size: -; J: TRBJ1-1; length: 13; D: TRBD1; DNA: TGTGCCAGTGGGGACAGGGGGGACACTGAAGCTTTCTTT; CDR3: CASGDRGDTEAFF
V: TRBV5-1; size: -; J: TRBJ1-1; length: 14; D: TRBD1; DNA: TGCGCCAGCAGCTTGGACAGGGGGGACACTGAAGCTTTCTTT; CDR3: CASSLDRGDTEAFF
V: TRBV2; size: few; J: TRBJ2-1; length: 13; D: TRBD1; DNA: TGTGCCAGCATTAAGGACAGGGAGCGTGAGCAGTTCTTC; CDR3: CASIKDREREQFF
V: TRBV13; size: -; J: TRBJ2-7; length: 14; D: TRBD2; DNA: TGTGCCAGCAGCCCCCGGGGGGGCTCCTACGAGCAGTACTTC; CDR3: CASSPRGGSYEQYF
V: TRBV6-5; size: -; J: TRBJ1-1; length: 13; D: -; DNA: TGTGCCAGCAGTGGTCGTCAGGTCTCTGAAGCTTTCTTT; CDR3: CASSGRQVSEAFF
V: TRBV5-1; size: -; J: TRBJ1-2; length: 14; D: -; DNA: TGCGCCAGCAGCTCCTGGACAGCGGAATATGGCTACACCTTC; CDR3: CASSSWTAEYGYTF
V: TRBV5-4; size: few; J: TRBJ1-2; length: 13; D: -; DNA: TGTGCCAGCAGCTTGGACGGGGTGGGGGGCTACACCTTC; CDR3: CASSLDGVGGYTF
V: TRBV5-4; size: -; J: TRBJ1-3; length: 14; D: -; DNA: TGTGCCAGCAGCTGGGGAGGGATGGGAAACACCATATATTTT; CDR3: CASSWGGMGNTIYF
V: TRBV7-6; size: -; J: TRBJ1-1; length: 16; D: TRBD1; DNA: TGTGCCAGCAGCTTGGGGACAGGGGCTCTGAACACTGAAGCTTTCTTT; CDR3: CASSLGTGALNTEAFF
V: TRBV7-9; size: few; J: TRBJ2-5; length: 16; D: -; DNA: TGTGCCAGCAGCCCCTCCGGATCTTCGACACAAGAGACCCAGTACTTC; CDR3: CASSPSGSSTQETQYF
V: TRBV5-1; size: -; J: TRBJ1-2; length: 14; D: -; DNA: TGCGCCAGCAGCTTGGGTGCCACAACAGGAGGCTACACCTTC; CDR3: CASSLGATTGGYTF
V: TRBV9; size: -; J: TRBJ2-1; length: 12; D: -; DNA: TGTGCCAGCAGCGCCGGGGACAATGAGCAGTTCTTC; CDR3: CASSAGDNEQFF
V: TRBV5-1; size: -; J: TRBJ2-7; length: 13; D: -; DNA: TGCGCCAGCAGCTTGCAAACTAACGGGGGAACCTTCTTC; CDR3: CASSLQTNGGTFF
V: TRBV25-1; size: few; J: TRBJ1-6; length: 14; D: -; DNA: TGTGCCAGCAGTGAAGAGGGCAGACCTTCACCCCTCCACTTT; CDR3: CASSEEGRPSPLHF
V: TRBV30; size: -; J: TRBJ1-6; length: 14; D: -; DNA: TGTGCCTGGGTTGTGGCCGGGTTGGATTCACCCCTCCACTTT; CDR3: CAWVVAGLDSPLHF
V: TRBV11-2; size: -; J: TRBJ2-3; length: 13; D: -; DNA: TGTGCCAGCAGCTTAGGTCATGCGGATACGCAGTATTTT; CDR3: CASSLGHADTQYF
V: TRBV7-7; size: -; J: TRBJ1-3; length: 13; D: -; DNA: TGTGCTAGCAGCCCCGGCTCTGGAAACACCATATATTTT; CDR3: CASSPGSGNTIYF
V: TRBV2; size: -; J: TRBJ2-5; length: 13; D: TRBD1; DNA: TGTGCCAGCAGTGAGAGACAGGGGGAGACCCAGTACTTC; CDR3: CASSERQGETQYF
V: TRBV4-3; size: few; J: TRBJ1-3; length: 16; D: -; DNA: TGCGCCAGCAGCCAAGTCTACCCTGACAGGGGAAACACCATATATTTT; CDR3: CASSQVYPDRGNTIYF
V: TRBV6-1; size: once; J: TRBJ2-1; length: 13; D: -; DNA: TGTGCCAGCAGTGCTGGACTCCTCAATGAGCAGTTCTTC; CDR3: CASSAGLLNEQFF
V: TRBV9; size: -; J: TRBJ2-3; length: 15; D: -; DNA: TGTGCCAGCAGCCCCCGACACACCTCGGGGGATACGCAGTATTTT; CDR3: CASSPRHTSGDTQYF
V: TRBV7-9; size: -; J: TRBJ1-2; length: 13; D: -; DNA: TGTGCCAGCAGCCGCCAGGGGACCTATGGCTACACCTTC; CDR3: CASSRQGTYGYTF